Listed here are 6 T cell receptor beta chains from one sample, sequenced in a study of beta chain features in type 1 diabetes. No antigen has been identified for these receptors. The isolated RNA, all of it, was reverse transcribed, so expressed TCRB transcripts were what got sequenced. The data were produced by immunoSEQ multiplex PCR, yet TCRdb's version contains in-frame clones alone and is incomplete. This sample yields around 50,000 clones, of which roughly 48% are seen a single time; around 0.13% belongs to the top ten. Study-wide findings and caveats: Significant though moderate, a shortening of TCRB CDR3s appeared in all four CD4+ subsets of Type 1 diabetes patients.

Sequencing used stem cell memory CD4+ T cells from blood. These receptors all come from a man younger than 45 with type 1 diabetes.

In this sample, this clone turned up a few times. The chain links TRBV15 to TRBJ2-7; 10 positions agree with TRBD2. V shed 4 bases, J shed 6 bases, and the junction held 6 bases outside the gene matches. CDR1 is LNHNV and CDR2 is YYDKDF in the germline V gene (reference sequence). This CDR3 spans 14 amino acids. CDR3 bases: TGTGCCACCAGCACTAGCGGGAGAGGAGGCGAGCAGTACTTC. Its protein product is CATSTSGRGGEQYF.

This clone was seen a single time. J is TRBJ1-4 and V is TRBV7-9; TRBD1 matches 9 bases. There are 14 residues in the CDR3. Germline CDR1 reads SEHNR; CDR2 reads FQNEAQ (reference sequence). After removal of 3 bases from V and 5 bases from J, the junction contained 1 base not matched to a gene. The CDR3 bases are TGTGCCAGCAGCTTTACAGGGGGCAATGAAAAACTGTTTTTT. It encodes CASSFTGGNEKLFF.

The CDR3 is CASGGAFGTKYNEQFF. The CDR3 DNA follows: TGTGCCAGCGGGGGTGCATTCGGGACTAAATACAATGAGCAGTTCTTC. The chain employs TRBV28 and TRBJ2-1; 7 positions agree with TRBD2. With 8 bases clipped from V and 4 bases from J, the junction kept 14 bases outside the gene matches. Germline lookup yields CDR1 MDHEN and CDR2 SYDVKM. The CDR3 loop spans 16 amino acids.

This rearrangement joins TRBV6-5 to TRBJ2-7; possibly TRBD2 for D (5 bases). There are 13 residues in the CDR3. V was clipped by 5 bases and J by 5 bases, with 13 bases between them. CDR1 is MNHEY and CDR2 is SVGAGI in the germline V gene. This chain's CDR3 is CASSAYLAHEQYF. Here the CDR3 DNA reads TGTGCCAGCAGTGCCTATCTAGCCCACGAGCAGTACTTC.

The V and J genes are TRBV4-3 and TRBJ2-3; no reliable D call. The CDR3 runs to 18 residues. V was shortened by 0 bases and J by 4 bases, with 20 bases between the two germline ends. CDR1 is LGHNA, CDR2 YSLEER, per germline. The CDR3 here is CASSQDRPGLLSADTQYF. DNA for the CDR3: TGCGCCAGCAGCCAAGATCGACCCGGTCTTTTAAGCGCAGATACGCAGTATTTT.

The V gene is TRBV2, the J gene TRBJ2-1, with D possibly TRBD1 on 5 matching bases. V was shortened by 4 bases and J by 7 bases, with 14 bases between the two germline ends. Germline V gene sequence: CDR1 SNHLY, CDR2 FYNNEI. This CDR3 contains 14 residues. The CDR3: CASSGQGMRNEQFF. CDR3 sequence (DNA): TGTGCCAGCAGTGGCCAGGGCATGAGGAATGAGCAGTTCTTC.